These 30 T cell receptor beta chains came from one sample sequenced in a study of T cell repertoires in cytomegalovirus infection. TCRdb processed the reads anew with MiXCR; each CDR3 protein has one entry. The sample has about 920,000 distinct CDR3 sequences; roughly 30% are singletons. These receptors have no identified antigens. The sequencing here drew on cultured CD8+ T cells from PBMCs, taken from culture after CMV antigen stimulation. The source is a human donor in good health (CMV status not recorded). Some clones in this sample may be carry-over from other donors' samples.

The rearrangement joins TRBV9 to TRBJ2-4; 7 bases map to TRBD2. The CDR3 is made up of 16 amino acids. The germline CDR1 and CDR2 sequences are SGDLS and YYNGEE. V trimming: 4 bases; J trimming: 0 bases; junction bases outside the gene matches: 7. CDR3 DNA sequence: TGTGCCAGCAGCCTGAGGGAGGGGAGAGCCAAAAACATTCAGTACTTC. This translates into CASSLREGRAKNIQYF.

The chain is built from TRBV10-1 and TRBJ2-3; D gene uncertain. This CDR3 spans 13 amino acids. V gave up 4 bases and J gave up 5 bases, with 10 bases separating them. Germline loops: CDR1 WNHNN, CDR2 SYGVQD (reference sequence). CDR3 sequence reads: CASSGHSGDTQYF. The CDR3 DNA reads TGCGCCAGCAGTGGACATAGTGGAGATACGCAGTATTTT.

V is TRBV11-2 and J is TRBJ2-2; 9 bases are shared with TRBD1. The trim removed 5 bases at V and 6 bases at J, leaving 7 bases unmatched. CDR3 length: 15 amino acids. Germline CDR1 is SGHAT and CDR2 is FQNNGV. CDR3 nucleotides: TGTGCCAGCAGCCCCGTGGACAGGGGAGCCGGGGAGCTGTTTTTT. Its protein product is CASSPVDRGAGELFF.

This rearrangement joins TRBV6-5 to TRBJ1-2; D not resolved. The V end was cut by 0 bases, the J end by 4 bases, with 15 bases between. This CDR3 contains 16 residues. Germline-derived CDR1 and CDR2 are MNHEY and SVGAGI. Here the CDR3 DNA reads TGTGCCAGCAGTTACTCGAACGGCGACCCGGGCTATGGCTACACCTTC. As protein: CASSYSNGDPGYGYTF.

This clonotype was seen ten or more times. V is TRBV7-9 and J is TRBJ1-1; D not certain. Trimming left V 5 bases short and J 0 bases short, with 7 bases between. This CDR3 region has 13 residues. From germline, CDR1 is SEHNR and CDR2 FQNEAQ (reference sequence). In DNA form, the CDR3 reads TGTGCCAGCAGCCGAGGGTTGAACACTGAAGCTTTCTTT. This encodes CASSRGLNTEAFF.

The chain combines TRBV9 with TRBJ2-2; D is perhaps TRBD2 (6 bases). Looked up from germline, CDR1 is SGDLS and CDR2 is YYNGEE. This CDR3 contains 14 residues. The V end was cut by 3 bases, the J end by 6 bases, with 12 bases between. The CDR3 region has the DNA TGTGCCAGCAGCGCCCCGGAGGGGCCCGGGGAGCTGTTTTTT. Encoded protein: CASSAPEGPGELFF.

The sample holds many counts of this clonotype. DNA of the CDR3: TGTGCCAGCAGCCCCGACCAGTGGGGGCCGTACACTGAAGCTTTCTTT. This sequence encodes CASSPDQWGPYTEAFF. The rearrangement uses TRBV7-9 and TRBJ1-1; possibly TRBD1 for D (6 bases). This CDR3 is built from 16 residues. Trimming removed 5 bases at V and 3 bases at J, with 19 bases between. The germline CDR1 and CDR2 sequences are SEHNR and FQNEAQ (reference sequence).

The V and J genes are TRBV14 and TRBJ2-2; 11 nucleotides align to TRBD1. Germline CDR1 is SGHDN and CDR2 is FVKESK. CDR3 length equals 14 residues. V gave up 8 bases and J gave up 5 bases; unmatched junction bases: 4. The CDR3 loop is CASGQGAITGELFF. The CDR3 bases are TGTGCCAGCGGACAGGGGGCAATAACCGGGGAGCTGTTTTTT.

The CDR3 is CASSDGTGKYSPLHF. The DNA for the CDR3 is TGTGCCAGCAGCGATGGGACAGGGAAGTATTCACCCCTCCACTTT. The chain employs TRBV7-8 and TRBJ1-6; 9 nucleotides agree with TRBD1. After removal of 5 bases from V and 8 bases from J, the junction contained 7 bases not matched to a gene. The germline V gene has CDR1 SGHVS and CDR2 FQNEAQ. This CDR3 has 15 amino acids.

This clonotype was counted a single time. This CDR3 is CASSFGGTYTEAFF. The CDR3 DNA follows: TGTGCCAGCAGCTTCGGAGGAACGTACACTGAAGCTTTCTTT. The chain recombines TRBV5-6 with TRBJ1-1; no clear D gene. The CDR3 contains 14 residues. Germline V lookup: CDR1 SGHDT, CDR2 YYEEEE. V lost 2 bases and J lost 3, with 11 bases in between.

This clonotype was counted only a few times. The chain is built from TRBV27 and TRBJ2-3; no firm D call. V lost 2 bases to trimming and J lost 1 base, with 19 bases between them. The CDR3 has 18 residues. Germline-derived CDR1 and CDR2 are MNHEY and SMNVEV (reference sequence). The CDR3 spells CASSLDGFLSLGTDTQYF. In nucleotides, the CDR3 is TGTGCCAGCAGTTTAGATGGGTTCTTATCCTTAGGCACAGATACGCAGTATTTT.

There are a few counts of this clonotype. V usage is TRBV6-8 and J usage is TRBJ1-5; D possibly corresponds to TRBD1 (5 bases). Deletions cut 4 bases from V and 5 bases from J, with 15 bases between. From germline, CDR1 is MNHGY and CDR2 SAAAGT. The CDR3 has 15 residues. In DNA form, the CDR3 reads TGTGCCAGCAGTTTGGGCAGGGCAGATGATCAGCCCCAGCATTTT. Translated, it gives CASSLGRADDQPQHF.

The gene calls are TRBV19 and TRBJ1-5; D gene uncertain. This CDR3 is built from 13 residues. Trimming took off 7 bases at V and 3 bases at J, with 10 bases between the two ends. Per germline, CDR1 LNHDA and CDR2 SQIVND (reference sequence). CDR3 nucleotide sequence: TGTGCCAGTACCGGCCCCTCCAATCAGCCCCAGCATTTT. Amino acids: CASTGPSNQPQHF.

In this sample, this clonotype turned up many times. This sequence joins TRBV7-6 and TRBJ1-5, with TRBD1 matching over 7 bases. The CDR3 contains 15 residues. Germline values: CDR1 SGHVS, CDR2 FNYEAQ. The ends lost 0 bases at V and 4 bases at J; junction bases unmatched: 3. CDR3 sequence reads: CASSLAGGENQPQHF. CDR3 nucleotide sequence: TGTGCCAGCAGCTTAGCAGGGGGCGAAAATCAGCCCCAGCATTTT.

This clonotype was recorded a few times. The chain has TRBV29-1 and TRBJ2-7; perhaps TRBD1 as D (6 bases). Trimming took 7 bases from V and 2 from J, leaving 15 bases between them. CDR1 is SQVTM and CDR2 is ANQGSEA in the germline V gene. This CDR3 has 13 residues. The CDR3 DNA reads as TGCAGCGAGGTTTTACAGGGCCCCTACGAGCAGTACGTC. This gives the protein CSEVLQGPYEQYV.

The CDR3 nucleotides are TGTGCCAGCAGCGAAAGCGGGAGCTCCTACGAGCAGTACTTC. This translates into CASSESGSSYEQYF. J is TRBJ2-7 and V is TRBV9, with 8 bases lining up with TRBD2. V shed 3 bases, J shed 0 bases, and the junction held 2 bases outside the gene matches. The CDR3 sequence is 14 residues long. Per germline, CDR1 SGDLS and CDR2 YYNGEE.

This clonotype was seen only a few times. The chain carries TRBV28 and TRBJ2-2, with D possibly being TRBD2 (6 bases). Germline loops: CDR1 MDHEN, CDR2 SYDVKM. V was clipped by 7 bases and J by 3 bases, with 24 bases between them. This CDR3 is 18 amino acids long. The chain's CDR3 is CASTTVPGTRKDTGELFF. The DNA for the CDR3 is TGTGCCAGCACCACAGTCCCCGGGACTCGAAAAGACACCGGGGAGCTGTTTTTT.

The chain has TRBV6-5 and TRBJ1-1, with 9 bases lining up with TRBD1. The CDR3 totals 16 residues. J gave up 6 bases and V 2 bases, and 10 bases lay outside the gene matches. From germline, CDR1 is MNHEY and CDR2 SVGAGI. CDR3 sequence reads: CASSYLTPGQGSEAFF. The CDR3 DNA reads TGTGCCAGCAGTTACCTTACTCCGGGACAGGGATCTGAAGCTTTCTTT.

The chain is built from TRBV28 and TRBJ2-1; TRBD2 matches at 9 bases. Germline V gene lookup returns CDR1 MDHEN and CDR2 SYDVKM. V trimming: 2 bases; J trimming: 7 bases; junction bases outside the gene matches: 6. The CDR3 is 15 amino acids. The CDR3 reads CASSLRGGARNEQFF. The CDR3 nucleotides read TGTGCCAGCAGTTTACGCGGGGGGGCAAGGAATGAGCAGTTCTTC. Full variable domain (missing parts from reference TRBV28 and TRBJ2-1): DVKVTQSSRYLVKRTGEKVFLECVQDMDHENMFWYRQDPGLGLRLIYFSYDVKMKEKGDIPEGYSVSREKKERFSLILESASTNQTSMYLCASSLRGGARNEQFFGPGTRLTVL.

This clonotype was seen more than once but under ten times. V and J are TRBV12-3 or TRBV12-4 and TRBJ1-2, with D perhaps TRBD1 (6 bases). V lost 6 bases and J 3 bases, leaving 20 bases between the germline ends. CDR3 length equals 16 residues. This chain's CDR3 is CASSSLSGASDYGYTF. The CDR3 DNA sequence: TGTGCCAGCAGCTCTCTCTCGGGGGCTTCTGACTATGGCTACACCTTC.

The sample holds many counts of this clonotype. This sequence joins TRBV25-1 and TRBJ2-6, with 7 bases aligning to TRBD1. The CDR3 runs 16 residues. Trimming at V came to 6 bases and at J to 0 bases, leaving 5 bases not matched to a gene. Per the germline V gene, CDR1 is MGHDK and CDR2 is SYGVNS. The CDR3 reads CASSARQGSGANVLTF. CDR3 in DNA: TGTGCCAGCAGCGCCAGACAGGGCTCTGGGGCCAACGTCCTGACTTTC.

By proportion, this clonotype is medium-sized (0.01 to 0.1%). The rearrangement joins TRBV4-1 to TRBJ1-2; possibly TRBD1 for D (5 bases). V was cut by 0 bases and J by 1 base, with 27 bases left in between. This CDR3 has 21 amino acids. Germline CDR1 reads MGHRA; CDR2 reads YSYEKL. CDR3 in DNA: TGCGCCAGCAGCCAAGACTGGCCGACAGAAATCAGGAATAAAAATAACTATGGCTACACCTTC. Translated, it gives CASSQDWPTEIRNKNNYGYTF.

The rearrangement links TRBV12-5 to TRBJ2-5, with 10 bases that match TRBD2. The V segment lost 4 bases and the J segment 1 base; nucleotides outside the gene matches: 6. Looked up from germline, CDR1 is LGHNT and CDR2 is FRNRAP. The CDR3 length is 16 residues. This CDR3 is CASGWETSGTQETQYF. CDR3 DNA sequence: TGTGCTAGTGGTTGGGAAACTAGCGGGACCCAAGAGACCCAGTACTTC.

The chain combines TRBV4-2 with TRBJ1-1, with D hard to call. CDR1 and CDR2 from the germline V gene are LGHNA and YNFKEQ. Trimming cost V 0 bases and J 6 bases, with 8 bases left between them. CDR3 size: 13 residues. The CDR3 DNA reads TGTGCCAGCAGCCAAGATATGGCGGCTGAAGCTTTCTTT. Amino acid sequence: CASSQDMAAEAFF.

V gene TRBV10-3 combines with J gene TRBJ1-3; D ambiguous. In germline, CDR1 is ENHRY, CDR2 SYGVKD. The CDR3 is made up of 16 amino acids. Trimming stripped 6 bases from V and 3 bases from J, with 18 bases between. CDR3 protein: CAIRYFGPSSGNTIYF. Written as DNA, the CDR3 is TGTGCCATCAGATATTTTGGACCTTCGAGTGGAAACACCATATATTTT.

In regard to this clonotype: It may be a read error: a sequence one base away is much more abundant. The chain combines TRBV7-6 with TRBJ1-2, with 8 nucleotides matching TRBD1. CDR1 is SGHVS, CDR2 FNYEAQ, per germline. The CDR3 is 14 residues long. The CDR3 spells CGSTLLDRGVGYTF. The CDR3 bases are TGTGGCAGCACCCTCCTCGACAGGGGTGTTGGCTACACCTTC.

This chain links TRBV27 with TRBJ2-2, with 9 bases aligning to TRBD2. With 3 bases clipped from V and 3 bases from J, the junction kept 5 bases outside the gene matches. From germline, CDR1 is MNHEY and CDR2 SMNVEV (reference sequence). This CDR3 spans 16 amino acids. CDR3 sequence: CASSFIAGADTGELFF. The CDR3 DNA sequence: TGTGCCAGCAGTTTTATAGCGGGGGCGGACACCGGGGAGCTGTTTTTT.

J is TRBJ2-1 and V is TRBV19; D is ambiguous. The germline CDR1 and CDR2 sequences are LNHDA and SQIVND (reference sequence). The CDR3 sequence is 14 residues long. Trimming shortened V by 6 bases and J by 0 bases, and 9 bases separated the two germline ends. CDR3 residues: CASRGISSYNEQFF. CDR3 nucleotide sequence: TGTGCCAGTAGGGGCATTAGCTCCTACAATGAGCAGTTCTTC.

This clonotype has more than one count but fewer than ten. The rearrangement joins TRBV19 to TRBJ2-5; D tentatively fits TRBD1 or TRBD2 (5 bases each). The CDR3 totals 15 residues. Germline CDR1 LNHDA, CDR2 SQIVND (reference sequence). Trimming removed 7 bases at V and 4 bases at J, with 19 bases between. DNA for the CDR3: TGTGCCAGTAACGAGGGACCGTATGTAGGAGAGACCCAGTACTTC. Its protein product is CASNEGPYVGETQYF.

V usage is TRBV5-8 and J usage is TRBJ2-7; the D is unclear. Germline CDR1 reads SGHTS; CDR2 reads YDEGEE. Trimming left V 3 bases short and J 2 bases short, with 18 bases between. The CDR3 is 16 amino acids. As DNA, the CDR3 is TGTGCCAGCAGCTCCCTTAGAGACGCAATAACCTACGAGCAGTACTTC. Protein: CASSSLRDAITYEQYF. The full variable domain, with the rest looked up from reference TRBV5-8 and TRBJ2-7, is EAGVTQSPTHLIKTRGQQATLRCSPISGHTSVYWYQQALGLGLQFLLWYDEGEERNRGNFPPRFSGRQFPNYSSELNVNALELEDSALYLCASSSLRDAITYEQYFGPGTRLTVT.